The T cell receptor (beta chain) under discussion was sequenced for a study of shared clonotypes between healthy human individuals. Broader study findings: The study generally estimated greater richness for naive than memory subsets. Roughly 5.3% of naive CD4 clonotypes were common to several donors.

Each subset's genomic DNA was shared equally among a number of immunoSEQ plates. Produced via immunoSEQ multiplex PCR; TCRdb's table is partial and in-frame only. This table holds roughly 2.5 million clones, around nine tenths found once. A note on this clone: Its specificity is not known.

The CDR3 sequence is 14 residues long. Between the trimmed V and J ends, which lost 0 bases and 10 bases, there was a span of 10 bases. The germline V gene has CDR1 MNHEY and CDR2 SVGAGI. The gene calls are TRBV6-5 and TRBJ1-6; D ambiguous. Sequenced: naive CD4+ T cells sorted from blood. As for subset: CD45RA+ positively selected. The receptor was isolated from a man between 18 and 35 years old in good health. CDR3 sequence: CASSYSEGNSPLHF. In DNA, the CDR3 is TGTGCCAGCAGTTACTCGGAAGGGAACTCACCCCTCCACTTT.